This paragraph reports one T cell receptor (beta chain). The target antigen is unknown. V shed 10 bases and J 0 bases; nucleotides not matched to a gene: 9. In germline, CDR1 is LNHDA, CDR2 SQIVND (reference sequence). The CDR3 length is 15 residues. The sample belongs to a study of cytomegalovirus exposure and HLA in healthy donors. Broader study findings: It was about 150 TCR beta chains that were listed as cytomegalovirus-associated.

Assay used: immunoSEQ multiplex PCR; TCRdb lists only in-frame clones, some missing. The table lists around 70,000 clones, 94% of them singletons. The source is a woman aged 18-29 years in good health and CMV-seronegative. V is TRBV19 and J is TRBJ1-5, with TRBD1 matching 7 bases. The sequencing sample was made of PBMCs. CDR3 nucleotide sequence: TGTGCCACCCAACCGGACAGGAGTAGCAATCAGCCCCAGCATTTT. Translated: CATQPDRSSNQPQHF. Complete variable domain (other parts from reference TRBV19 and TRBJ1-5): DGGITQSPKYLFRKEGQNVTLSCEQNLNHDAMYWYRQDPGQGLRLIYYSQIVNDFQKGDIAEGYSVSREKKESFPLTVTSAQKNPTAFYLCATQPDRSSNQPQHFGDGTRLSIL.